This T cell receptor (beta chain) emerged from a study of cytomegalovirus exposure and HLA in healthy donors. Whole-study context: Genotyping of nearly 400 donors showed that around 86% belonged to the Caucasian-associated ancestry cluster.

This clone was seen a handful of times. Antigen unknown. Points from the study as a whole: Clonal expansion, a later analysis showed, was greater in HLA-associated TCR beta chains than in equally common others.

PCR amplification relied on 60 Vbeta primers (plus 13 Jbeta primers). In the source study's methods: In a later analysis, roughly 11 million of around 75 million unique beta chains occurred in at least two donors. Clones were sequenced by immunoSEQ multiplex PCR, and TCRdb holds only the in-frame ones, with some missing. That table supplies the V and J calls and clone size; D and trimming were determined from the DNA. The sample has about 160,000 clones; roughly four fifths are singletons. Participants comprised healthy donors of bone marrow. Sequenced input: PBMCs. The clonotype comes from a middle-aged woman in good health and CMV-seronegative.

The CDR3 DNA reads TGTGCCAGCAGCACAACCGGGACAGGGATCTACGAGCAGTACTTC. Amino acids: CASSTTGTGIYEQYF. The rearrangement joins TRBV11-3 to TRBJ2-7; 9 bases match TRBD1. The CDR3 has 15 residues. CDR1 and CDR2 from the germline V gene are SGHNT and YENEEA. With V trimmed by 5 bases and J by 3 bases, 8 bases remained unmatched.